These T cell receptor beta chains were read from a single sample in a study of CD8+CD57+ T cells in acquired aplastic anemia. TCRdb independently ran MiXCR on the reads; one entry per CDR3 protein. Among hundreds of thousands of distinct CDR3 sequences listed, approximately 55% were seen once. Source material: sorted CD4+, CD8+, or CD8+CD57+ T cells (not recorded which) from PBMCs. These receptors were collected from a human donor with severe aplastic anemia or a healthy control (not recorded which). CDR3s include the opening cysteine and the closing phenylalanine or tryptophan. D genes are given only for firm matches. Where a row states a size, it is once, few, many or the class of an expanded clone; other rows omit it.

D gene,clone size,V gene,J gene,CDR3 protein
TRBD2,NA,TRBV7-9,TRBJ2-5,CASSSGLEVETQYF
NA,few,TRBV15,TRBJ2-5,CATSRAYLETQYF
NA,NA,TRBV29-1,TRBJ1-1,CSVVGRRDSTEAFF
NA,NA,TRBV9,TRBJ2-5,CASSGGMYRETQYF
NA,NA,TRBV7-9,TRBJ2-7,CASSFPGNYEQYF
NA,many,TRBV12-3/TRBV12-4,TRBJ1-6,CASSGQGYNSPLHF
TRBD1,NA,TRBV5-4,TRBJ2-1,CASSLTGTYNEQFF
NA,NA,TRBV20-1,TRBJ2-1,CSAPPDGSSYNEQFF
NA,many,TRBV24-1,TRBJ2-3,CATSGRGSTDTQYF
NA,few,TRBV12-5,TRBJ1-2,CASGLGGYRSGYTF
NA,NA,TRBV19,TRBJ1-5,CASSVRGINQPQHF
TRBD1,many,TRBV5-8,TRBJ2-2,CASSSGQVHTGELFF
NA,many,TRBV28,TRBJ2-5,CASLRRASEGTQYF
TRBD2,NA,TRBV5-6,TRBJ2-3,CASSFGGSGTDTQYF
NA,NA,TRBV27,TRBJ2-2,CASRASGTGSNGELFF
NA,NA,TRBV7-2,TRBJ2-7,CASSFWAVGRAYEQYF
TRBD2,NA,TRBV12-3/TRBV12-4,TRBJ2-7,CASRGLAAPYEQYF
NA,NA,TRBV19,TRBJ2-1,CASSISTVWRNEQFF
TRBD1,NA,TRBV7-9,TRBJ2-5,CTSSLGDRGRQETQYF
NA,NA,TRBV20-1,TRBJ1-2,CSASGAHGYTF
TRBD2,NA,TRBV7-2,TRBJ2-3,CATLAGGPSDTQYF
NA,NA,TRBV7-9,TRBJ1-6,CGSSLELTPLHF
NA,NA,TRBV19,TRBJ1-3,CASSPTDGNTIYF
NA,few,TRBV7-9,TRBJ1-1,CASSSGMEAFF
TRBD1,NA,TRBV28,TRBJ1-3,CASSTGTVISGNTIYF
NA,NA,TRBV5-1,TRBJ2-7,CASSLAHGVQQYF
NA,few,TRBV7-9,TRBJ2-7,CASSSSAGEAKYF
TRBD2,NA,TRBV5-1,TRBJ2-5,CASSVGAGTMETQYF
NA,NA,TRBV7-8,TRBJ2-7,CASSVPGVYEQYF
NA,NA,TRBV20-1,TRBJ2-7,CSAPSRGESYEQYF
TRBD1,NA,TRBV10-2,TRBJ1-5,CASSSGQGQPQHF
TRBD2,many,TRBV6-5,TRBJ2-7,CASSSPGLAGSYEQYF
NA,NA,TRBV7-3,TRBJ1-5,CASSGAGDQPQHF